This record concerns one T cell receptor beta chain sequence. As yet, its antigen is unknown. One end of the junction varies from germline; a read error may be responsible. The CDR3 is 15 amino acids. From germline, CDR1 is MNHNS and CDR2 SASEGT. These data belong to a study of T cells in localized non-small cell lung cancer. Study-wide results and caveats: The appearance of a median approximately 61 of the top 100 tumor clones was seen in adjacent lung. Uninvolved adjacent lung showed peak T cell clonality, exceeding tumor. Higher T cell density in the blood was associated with longer overall survival, whereas higher adjacent-lung clonality associated with shorter survival.

Sequenced by immunoSEQ multiplex PCR; TCRdb stores in-frame clones only, minus some. In the table there are around 24,000 clones, about 90% of which are singletons. The clonotype comes from a male donor aged 60 or over with stage I squamous cell lung carcinoma. V usage is TRBV6-1 and J usage is TRBJ2-7; 7 bases match TRBD1. The sample was peripheral blood, taken before any cancer treatment. The CDR3 reads CASRPGQRLSHEQYF. The CDR3 coding sequence is TGTGCCAGCAGGCCGGGACAGAGGCTCTCCCACGAGCAGTACTTC.